This T cell receptor beta chain comes out of a study of human T cells and chemical hapten exposure. Looking at the study overall: Variation in per-sample TCR yields came mainly from small pooled library volume differences.

MiXCR, run by TCRdb on the RACE reads, gives a single entry per CDR3 protein. Of 150,000 to 200,000 distinct CDR3 sequences in the sample, about 31% were seen once. V trimming: 5 bases; J trimming: 6 bases; junction bases outside the gene matches: 12. The CDR3 is 16 amino acids. Germline V gives CDR1 MNHEY, CDR2 SVGEGT. Sample time point: pre-sensitization, week 0. Treatment given: therapeutic diphenylcyclopropenone sensitization with weekly scalp DPC. This clonotype was found a few times. The rearrangement uses TRBV6-2 or TRBV6-3 and TRBJ2-2, with 7 bases fitting TRBD1. Here the sequenced sample was whole blood, taken in connection with sensitization to the hapten diphenylcyclopropenone (DPC). This TCR came from a woman younger than 45 with alopecia areata. Some clones in this sample may be carry-over from other donors' samples. CDR3 loop: CASSTRQGVGSGELFF. The CDR3 region has the DNA TGTGCCAGCAGTACAAGACAGGGAGTTGGGTCCGGGGAGCTGTTTTTT.